One and the same sample provided the 26 T cell receptor beta chains below, sequenced in a study of T cells after yellow fever vaccination. TCRdb reprocessed the 5' RACE reads with MiXCR, giving one entry per CDR3 protein. The table lists some 320,000 distinct CDR3 sequences, 9.5% to 12% of them singletons. The source material was CD4+ T cells sorted from PBMCs, sampled 45 days after the yellow fever booster vaccination. The receptors derive from a man aged 18 to 35 who received the YFV17D yellow fever vaccine.

This clonotype has only a few counts. The CDR3 region has the DNA TGTGCCAGCAGTGAAAGGGAAGGGAGCGCTGAAGCTTTCTTT. It translates to CASSEREGSAEAFF. The V call is TRBV2, the J call TRBJ1-1, with D unresolved. The CDR3 loop spans 14 amino acids. Germline V gene data show CDR1 as SNHLY and CDR2 as FYNNEI. Trimming removed 2 bases from V and 6 bases from J, with 13 bases in between.

This clonotype was seen only a few times. The rearrangement uses TRBV5-1 and TRBJ2-5; 7 bases are shared with TRBD1. Germline V lookup: CDR1 SGHRS, CDR2 YFSETQ. CDR3 length equals 15 residues. J lost 1 base, V lost 2 bases, and 5 bases had no gene match. CDR3 in amino acids: CASSLQGQSQETQYF. CDR3 nucleotides: TGCGCCAGCAGCTTACAGGGACAGAGCCAAGAGACCCAGTACTTC.

The genes are TRBV3-1 and TRBJ2-5; tentatively, D is TRBD1 or TRBD2 (5 bases each). Between the trimmed V and J ends, which lost 4 bases and 5 bases, there was a span of 14 bases. The CDR3 runs to 14 residues. Germline CDR1 LGHDT, CDR2 YNNKEL (reference sequence). The CDR3 DNA follows: TGTGCCAGCAGCCGAGGCTCGGGGACCGAGACCCAGTACTTC. Its translation is CASSRGSGTETQYF.

This clonotype has more than one count but fewer than ten. The chain joins TRBV19 to TRBJ2-5; 9 positions agree with TRBD1. Looked up from germline, CDR1 is LNHDA and CDR2 is SQIVND (reference sequence). Trimming took 6 bases from V and 2 from J; bases not matched to a gene: 4. The CDR3 loop spans 14 amino acids. The chain's CDR3 is CASRDRGGQETQYF. The CDR3 region has the DNA TGTGCCAGTAGGGACAGGGGAGGTCAAGAGACCCAGTACTTC.

V usage is TRBV5-1 and J usage is TRBJ2-4; D gene uncertain. The CDR3 length is 15 residues. With 0 bases removed from V and 8 bases from J, the gap between germline ends came to 15 bases. In germline, CDR1 is SGHRS, CDR2 YFSETQ. DNA for the CDR3: TGCGCCAGCAGCTTGGTTAGCCAGGCCGGAGACATTCAGTACTTC. Translating gives CASSLVSQAGDIQYF.

This clonotype came up a few times. The V and J genes are TRBV30 and TRBJ1-5, with 8 bases aligning to TRBD1. V was clipped by 0 bases and J by 6 bases; unmatched bases: 10. Germline-derived CDR1 and CDR2 are GTSNPN and SVGIG (reference sequence). The CDR3 contains 16 residues. The CDR3 here is CAWSVRGRGLGQPQHF. DNA of the CDR3: TGTGCCTGGAGTGTACGTGGCAGGGGGCTCGGTCAGCCCCAGCATTTT.

The J gene is TRBJ1-6, the V gene TRBV19, with 9 bases identical to TRBD1. The CDR3 has 15 amino acids. Germline CDR1 and CDR2: LNHDA and SQIVND (reference sequence). Losses at the gene ends were 8 bases for V and 7 bases for J; bases not matched to a gene: 9. CDR3 sequence (DNA): TGTGCCAGTGGCGACAGGGGGGTAAAGAATTCACCCCTCCACTTT. Translating it yields CASGDRGVKNSPLHF.

This clonotype turned up a few times. V gene TRBV6-2 or TRBV6-3 combines with J gene TRBJ2-7; 9 nucleotides line up with TRBD1. CDR1 is MNHEY, CDR2 SVGEGT, per germline. With 6 bases clipped from V and 7 bases from J, the junction kept 13 bases outside the gene matches. CDR3 length: 15 amino acids. CDR3 nucleotide sequence: TGTGCCAGCAGCCCCGGGACAGGGCGTCTATTAGAGCAGTACGTC. As protein: CASSPGTGRLLEQYV.

There are a few counts of this clonotype. V gene TRBV30 combines with J gene TRBJ2-3; 10 nucleotides match TRBD2. Germline CDR1 reads GTSNPN; CDR2 reads SVGIG (reference sequence). CDR3 size: 13 residues. V lost 7 bases to trimming and J lost 1 base; unmatched junction nucleotides: 2. The CDR3 here is CAYTSGGTDTQYF. The CDR3 DNA reads TGTGCCTACACTAGCGGGGGCACAGATACGCAGTATTTT.

About this clonotype: A read error may be the cause here, since a much bigger clone is one base away. The chain combines TRBV5-1 with TRBJ2-1; the match to TRBD2 covers 11 bases. This CDR3 has 16 amino acids. Germline V gene sequence: CDR1 SGHRS, CDR2 YFSETQ. DNA of the CDR3: TGCGTCAGCAGCTTGTCCCTAGCGGGGGGTGCGAATGAGCAGTTCTTC. Amino acids: CVSSLSLAGGANEQFF. The full variable domain, in which reference TRBV5-1 and TRBJ2-1 provide the parts outside the CDR3, is KAGVTQTPRYLIKTRGQQVTLSCSPISGHRSVSWYQQTPGQGLQFLFEYFSETQRNKGNFPGRFSGRQFSNSRSEMNVSTLELGDSALYLCVSSLSLAGGANEQFFGPGTRLTVL.

This clonotype came up many times. V gene TRBV11-2 combines with J gene TRBJ2-5; D uncertain. Germline V CDR1 and CDR2: SGHAT, FQNNGV. The CDR3 sequence is 15 residues long. Trimming took 5 bases from V and 4 from J, leaving 17 bases between them. In nucleotides, the CDR3 is TGTGCCAGCAGCAGATACCGGGCCCCGGGAGAGACCCAGTACTTC. Translating it yields CASSRYRAPGETQYF.

This clonotype has more than one count but fewer than ten. The chain is built from TRBV28 and TRBJ2-2; D not resolved. V was clipped by 2 bases and J by 9 bases, with 10 bases between them. The CDR3 totals 13 residues. Germline V gene data show CDR1 as MDHEN and CDR2 as SYDVKM. DNA of the CDR3: TGTGCCAGCAGTTTAGGGGTTTTCAGGGAGCTGTTTTTT. This codes for CASSLGVFRELFF.

The chain employs TRBV20-1 and TRBJ1-2; TRBD1 agrees at 7 bases. With 6 bases clipped from V and 0 bases from J, the junction kept 4 bases outside the gene matches. Per the germline V gene, CDR1 is DFQATT and CDR2 is SNEGSKA (reference sequence). The CDR3 has 13 residues. CDR3 nucleotides: TGCAGTGCCACCGGGACAGCTAACTATGGCTACACCTTC. It yields the protein CSATGTANYGYTF.

This chain joins TRBV4-3 and TRBJ1-6, with unresolved D. The V gene's germline CDR1 is LGHNA and CDR2 YSLEER. V was cut by 0 bases and J by 14 bases, with 14 bases left in between. This CDR3 region has 14 residues. CDR3 DNA: TGCGCCAGCAGCCAAGATCGAAAGGGTCCATCCCTCCACTTT. This translates into CASSQDRKGPSLHF.

V usage is TRBV5-1 and J usage is TRBJ2-4; D is uncertain. V lost 0 bases and J lost 3, with 7 bases in between. The CDR3 covers 14 residues. Germline lookup yields CDR1 SGHRS and CDR2 YFSETQ. The CDR3 protein is CASSLDLSKNIQYF. CDR3 sequence (DNA): TGCGCCAGCAGCTTGGATCTCAGCAAAAACATTCAGTACTTC. The complete variable domain, with remaining parts taken from reference TRBV5-1 and TRBJ2-4, reads KAGVTQTPRYLIKTRGQQVTLSCSPISGHRSVSWYQQTPGQGLQFLFEYFSETQRNKGNFPGRFSGRQFSNSRSEMNVSTLELGDSALYLCASSLDLSKNIQYFGAGTRLSVL.

This clonotype has only a few counts. The chain joins TRBV10-3 to TRBJ2-2; D is undetermined. Trimming stripped 5 bases from V and 0 bases from J, with 10 bases between. This CDR3 region has 15 residues. Germline V lookup: CDR1 ENHRY, CDR2 SYGVKD. CDR3 in amino acids: CAISSRHSNTGELFF. The CDR3 DNA follows: TGTGCCATCAGTAGTCGTCATTCGAACACCGGGGAGCTGTTTTTT.

This clonotype was picked up a small number of times. The chain has TRBV3-1 and TRBJ2-7; possibly TRBD2 for D (6 bases). Trimming left V 4 bases short and J 3 bases short, with 13 bases between. From germline, CDR1 is LGHDT and CDR2 YNNKEL (reference sequence). This CDR3 is 14 amino acids long. The chain's CDR3 is CASSPGWGVYEQYV. The CDR3 coding sequence is TGTGCCAGCAGCCCAGGGTGGGGGGTCTACGAGCAGTACGTC.

In its sample, this clonotype was seen many times. The CDR3 reads CASSSSRNPGTGELFF. DNA of the CDR3: TGTGCCAGCAGCTCATCCAGGAATCCAGGCACCGGGGAGCTGTTTTTT. The chain links TRBV7-2 to TRBJ2-2; D is unclear. V was cut by 4 bases and J by 4 bases, with 16 bases left in between. Germline CDR1 reads SGHTA; CDR2 reads FQGNSA. The CDR3 has 16 residues.

This clonotype was counted only a few times. The genes are TRBV6-5 and TRBJ2-7; 7 nucleotides agree with TRBD1. This CDR3 is 13 amino acids long. The ends lost 8 bases at V and 4 bases at J; junction bases unmatched: 8. Looked up from germline, CDR1 is MNHEY and CDR2 is SVGAGI. The CDR3 bases are TGTGCCAGCTTCGAGACAGGGAATTACGAGCAGTACTTC. Protein product: CASFETGNYEQYF.

V and J are TRBV7-3 and TRBJ2-7; D tentatively fits TRBD1 or TRBD2 (5 bases each). Germline-derived CDR1 and CDR2 are SGHTA and FQGTGA. Trimming cost V 1 base and J 8 bases, with 21 bases left between them. This CDR3 contains 16 residues. The CDR3 coding sequence is TGTGCCAGCAGCTTAAACGGACCCCGAGGGGCTACGAAGCAGTACTTC. As protein: CASSLNGPRGATKQYF.

The chain recombines TRBV4-1 with TRBJ2-1; D uncertain. The CDR3 length is 14 residues. Trimming cost V 3 bases and J 8 bases, with 14 bases left between them. Per the germline V gene, CDR1 is MGHRA and CDR2 is YSYEKL. The CDR3 region has the DNA TGCGCCAGCAGCCAGCCCATCCAAAGGGATGAGCAGTTCTTC. Protein product: CASSQPIQRDEQFF.

This chain joins TRBV12-3 or TRBV12-4 and TRBJ2-1; 13 positions agree with TRBD2. V lost 9 bases, J lost 5 bases, and 13 bases stayed unmatched. The CDR3 sequence is 17 residues long. The CDR3, as DNA: TGTGCCAGTCGATCGGCCTTACTAGCGGGGGGGAACAATGAGCAGTTCTTC. It is translated as CASRSALLAGGNNEQFF.

This clonotype has a handful of counts. The chain recombines TRBV5-1 with TRBJ1-2, with D unclear. Trimming took 2 bases from V and 4 from J, leaving 9 bases between them. The CDR3 loop spans 13 amino acids. Germline V lookup: CDR1 SGHRS, CDR2 YFSETQ. The CDR3 spells CASSLRESYGYTF. CDR3 coding DNA: TGCGCCAGCAGCTTACGGGAAAGCTATGGCTACACCTTC.

This clonotype was picked up many times. The rearrangement uses TRBV5-1 and TRBJ2-3; 8 bases map to TRBD1. V lost 4 bases to trimming and J lost 1 base; unmatched junction nucleotides: 2. CDR1 SGHRS and CDR2 YFSETQ come from the germline V gene. This CDR3 comprises 14 residues. CDR3 residues: CASSPGQGTDTQYF. As DNA, the CDR3 is TGCGCCAGCAGCCCGGGACAGGGCACAGATACGCAGTATTTT.

The CDR3 reads CASSLVAGPTDTQYF. As DNA, the CDR3 is TGTGCCAGCAGCTTAGTAGCGGGACCCACAGATACGCAGTATTTT. This chain links TRBV7-7 with TRBJ2-3, with 8 bases fitting TRBD2. After removal of 1 base from V and 2 bases from J, the junction contained 2 bases not matched to a gene. Looked up from germline, CDR1 is SSHAT and CDR2 is FNYEAQ (reference sequence). CDR3 length: 15 amino acids.

This clonotype was counted only a few times. This chain uses TRBV3-1 with TRBJ2-5; the match to TRBD2 covers 10 bases. This CDR3 has 17 amino acids. V was pared by 0 bases and J by 5 bases, with 9 bases of the junction left unmatched. Per germline, CDR1 LGHDT and CDR2 YNNKEL (reference sequence). The CDR3 protein is CASSQDRGTSVVETQYF. The CDR3 DNA is TGTGCCAGCAGCCAAGATCGGGGGACTAGCGTGGTGGAGACCCAGTACTTC.